Included here is one T cell receptor (beta chain) sequence, with context. The specificity of this receptor is unknown. Base qualities are not recorded, but no much larger clone differs from it by a single base. Library preparation was by the immunoSEQ multiplex PCR assay. TCRdb stores this immuneACCESS table with in-frame sequences only. Part of the clones is absent; in the studies checked, under half of the shortfall reflects unresolved V genes, and no reason is known for the rest. Present in this sample are about 23,000 clones, around 88% of which were seen just once. The ten largest account for approximately 1.2% of the sample. The data were obtained in a study of T cell changes during pregnancy in multiple sclerosis (dated by TCRdb to the late 2010s). In terms of the full investigation: The study examined how the T cell repertoire changed over the course of pregnancy in women with multiple sclerosis.

The CDR3 runs 15 amino acids, cysteine and phenylalanine included. The entry retains the CDR3 DNA only, 45 bases that are in frame from base 1. Unmatched junction bases come to 5, with V trimmed by 0 bases and J by 4 bases. The germline V gene yields LGHNA for CDR1 and YSLEER for CDR2. This TCR came from a female donor in good health, enrolled as a control in a pregnancy study. The chain couples TRBV4-3 to TRBJ1-2; 7 bases in the middle match TRBD1. This specimen consisted of CD4+ T cells from peripheral blood mononuclear cells, obtained in the first trimester of pregnancy. The CDR3 sequence is CASSQERNRGYGYTF. The nucleotide sequence reads as follows: TGCGCCAGCAGCCAAGAACGAAACAGGGGCTATGGCTACACCTTC.